Following are 27 T cell receptor beta chains from one sample sequenced in a study of technical replicates of blood from several donors. The repertoire was sequenced with immunoSEQ multiplex PCR; TCRdb's copy has only in-frame clones and lacks some. Of roughly 72,000 clones in the sample, approximately 93% were seen once. The sequenced sample consisted of T cells isolated from PBMCs. These receptors originate from a human donor in good health.

The chain combines TRBV7-2 with TRBJ2-5; 7 bases match TRBD2. In germline, CDR1 is SGHTA, CDR2 FQGNSA. J gave up 2 bases and V 5 bases, and 5 bases lay outside the gene matches. This CDR3 is 14 amino acids long. In nucleotides, the CDR3 is TGTGCCAGCAGCCAAGGACTAGTTCAAGAGACCCAGTACTTC. Protein sequence: CASSQGLVQETQYF.

The chain uses TRBV19 and TRBJ2-7; TRBD2 might be the D (6 bases). There are 14 residues in the CDR3. V was pared by 5 bases and J by 2 bases, with 13 bases between. Germline V lookup: CDR1 LNHDA, CDR2 SQIVND (reference sequence). The CDR3 DNA sequence: TGTGCCAGTAGTGGGGGGTCTACCCCCTACGAGCAGTACTTC. This gives the protein CASSGGSTPYEQYF. The variable domain in full, completed from reference TRBV19 and TRBJ2-7, reads DGGITQSPKYLFRKEGQNVTLSCEQNLNHDAMYWYRQDPGQGLRLIYYSQIVNDFQKGDIAEGYSVSREKKESFPLTVTSAQKNPTAFYLCASSGGSTPYEQYFGPGTRLTVT.

The V call is TRBV6-4, the J call TRBJ2-1; 11 bases fit TRBD1. The CDR3 runs 16 residues. Germline CDR1 MRHNA, CDR2 SNTAGT. Losses at the gene ends were 5 bases for V and 2 bases for J; bases not matched to a gene: 5. The CDR3 coding sequence is TGTGCCAGCAGTCAAGCGGGACAGGGGGCCTACAATGAGCAGTTCTTC. Residues: CASSQAGQGAYNEQFF.

The chain uses TRBV10-3 and TRBJ2-6; D gene unclear. CDR1 is ENHRY, CDR2 SYGVKD, per germline. CDR3 length equals 14 residues. Trimming cost V 4 bases and J 2 bases, with 6 bases left between them. As DNA, the CDR3 is TGTGCCATCAGTGCGGGTACTGGGGCCAACGTCCTGACTTTC. Encoded protein: CAISAGTGANVLTF.

The rearrangement uses TRBV5-6 and TRBJ2-7, with D unresolved. Germline V lookup: CDR1 SGHDT, CDR2 YYEEEE. The CDR3 length is 14 residues. The V end lost 1 base, the J end lost 2 bases, and 10 bases lay between the germline ends. The CDR3 spells CASSLWQTAYEQYF. CDR3 nucleotides: TGTGCCAGCAGCTTGTGGCAAACCGCCTACGAGCAGTACTTC.

The rearrangement uses TRBV6-5 and TRBJ1-3; D is ambiguous. The CDR3 contains 15 residues. Trimming pared 6 bases from V and 0 bases from J, leaving 12 bases between. The V gene's germline CDR1 is MNHEY and CDR2 SVGAGI. CDR3 sequence (DNA): TGTGCCAGCAGCAACCGTAGAAGCTCTGGAAACACCATATATTTT. Translation gives CASSNRRSSGNTIYF.

The rearrangement uses TRBV27 and TRBJ1-2, with D unresolved. The V and J ends lost 10 bases and 8 bases respectively, with 17 bases between them. Germline V gene sequence: CDR1 MNHEY, CDR2 SMNVEV (reference sequence). The CDR3 is 12 amino acids. In DNA form, the CDR3 reads TGTGCCATCGCCGCGAGCGGGCAAGGCTACACCTTC. This encodes CAIAASGQGYTF.

The genes are TRBV11-2 and TRBJ1-1; D is ambiguous. V lost 2 bases to trimming and J lost 4 bases, with 14 bases between them. Germline lookup yields CDR1 SGHAT and CDR2 FQNNGV. This CDR3 region has 15 residues. The CDR3 DNA sequence: TGTGCCAGCAGCTTAACCACGACTCTGGGCACTGAAGCTTTCTTT. The encoded protein is CASSLTTTLGTEAFF.

This clone was seen just once. The chain combines TRBV5-6 with TRBJ2-7; 8 bases align to TRBD1. Germline lookup yields CDR1 SGHDT and CDR2 YYEEEE. This CDR3 has 14 residues. V trimming: 1 base; J trimming: 3 bases; junction bases outside the gene matches: 3. CDR3 nucleotide sequence: TGTGCCAGCAGCTTGCAGGGGGCGGTCTACGAGCAGTACTTC. Its translation is CASSLQGAVYEQYF. Looking up the rest from reference TRBV5-6 and TRBJ2-7 gives the full variable domain: DAGVTQSPTHLIKTRGQQVTLRCSPKSGHDTVSWYQQALGQGPQFIFQYYEEEERQRGNFPDRFSGHQFPNYSSELNVNALLLGDSALYLCASSLQGAVYEQYFGPGTRLTVT.

The genes are TRBV6-5 and TRBJ2-7; 7 bases line up with TRBD1. CDR1 MNHEY and CDR2 SVGAGI come from the germline V gene. The CDR3 has 14 residues. V lost 0 bases and J lost 3; bases outside the gene matches: 2. CDR3 sequence: CASSYSTGIYEQYF. The CDR3 DNA sequence: TGTGCCAGCAGTTACTCGACAGGGATCTACGAGCAGTACTTC.

The chain recombines TRBV4-3 with TRBJ2-7, with 8 bases lining up with TRBD2. The J segment lost 11 bases and the V segment lost 11 bases, leaving 11 bases of the junction unmatched. This CDR3 has 11 amino acids. From germline, CDR1 is LGHNA and CDR2 YSLEER. The CDR3 DNA follows: TGCGCCTCTTCCCAGGGACTAGTTAAGTACTTC. The encoded protein is CASSQGLVKYF.

This chain links TRBV9 with TRBJ1-4, with 7 bases aligning to TRBD1. This CDR3 region has 17 residues. Trimming took 7 bases from V and 3 from J; bases not matched to a gene: 15. CDR1 and CDR2 (germline): SGDLS, YYNGEE. Here the CDR3 reads CASSGSGGLVANEKLFF. DNA of the CDR3: TGTGCCAGCTCGGGGTCAGGGGGATTGGTTGCTAATGAAAAACTGTTTTTT.

This rearrangement joins TRBV11-2 to TRBJ2-5, with TRBD2 as a possible D gene (6 bases). Germline V gene lookup returns CDR1 SGHAT and CDR2 FQNNGV. The CDR3 is 15 amino acids. Trimming pared 2 bases from V and 1 base from J, leaving 11 bases between. The CDR3 protein is CASSLNPGSQETQYF. For the CDR3, the DNA is TGTGCCAGCAGCTTAAATCCCGGGAGCCAAGAGACCCAGTACTTC.

This clone appeared once. The V and J genes are TRBV5-3 and TRBJ1-5; 9 nucleotides agree with TRBD1. TRBV5-3 is an ORF, and what it does is uncertain. V lost 8 bases and J lost 6; bases outside the gene matches: 6. The CDR3 loop spans 13 amino acids. The CDR3 sequence: CASDTGGGQPQHF. The CDR3 bases are TGTGCCAGTGATACAGGGGGCGGTCAGCCCCAGCATTTT.

The V and J genes are TRBV28 and TRBJ1-1; D is unclear. The germline V and J ends were trimmed by 7 bases and 8 bases, with 14 bases remaining between them. This CDR3 contains 12 residues. Looked up from germline, CDR1 is MDHEN and CDR2 is SYDVKM. CDR3 loop: CASILDGKEAFF. DNA for the CDR3: TGTGCCAGCATTCTCGACGGGAAGGAAGCTTTCTTT.

The J gene is TRBJ1-3, the V gene TRBV4-3; unclear D gene. The CDR3 consists of 16 residues. Deletions cut 3 bases from V and 0 bases from J, with 12 bases between. Looked up from germline, CDR1 is LGHNA and CDR2 is YSLEER. The CDR3 DNA is TGCGCCAGCAGCCAGTTCGGACTCATCTCTGGAAACACCATATATTTT. Its protein is CASSQFGLISGNTIYF.

The chain combines TRBV2 with TRBJ2-1, with 11 bases lining up with TRBD2. This CDR3 region has 17 residues. The trim removed 0 bases at V and 9 bases at J, leaving 10 bases unmatched. Germline V gene lookup returns CDR1 SNHLY and CDR2 FYNNEI. The CDR3 region has the DNA TGTGCCAGCAGTGAAGCGTTCCCACTAGCGGGAGATAGTGAGCAGTTCTTC. Amino acid sequence: CASSEAFPLAGDSEQFF. The whole variable domain, filled in from reference TRBV2 and TRBJ2-1, reads EPEVTQTPSHQVTQMGQEVILRCVPISNHLYFYWYRQILGQKVEFLVSFYNNEISEKSEIFDDQFSVERPDGSNFTLKIRSTKLEDSAMYFCASSEAFPLAGDSEQFFGPGTRLTVL.

The chain has TRBV15 and TRBJ2-5, with unresolved D. Germline CDR1 and CDR2: LNHNV and YYDKDF (reference sequence). Between the trimmed V and J ends, which lost 0 bases and 2 bases, there was a span of 7 bases. This CDR3 is built from 14 residues. CDR3 DNA: TGTGCCACCAGCAGAGACACCAGTCAAGAGACCCAGTACTTC. Amino acid sequence: CATSRDTSQETQYF. The complete variable domain, with remaining parts taken from reference TRBV15 and TRBJ2-5, reads DAMVIQNPRYQVTQFGKPVTLSCSQTLNHNVMYWYQQKSSQAPKLLFHYYDKDFNNEADTPDNFQSRRPNTSFCFLDIRSPGLGDTAMYLCATSRDTSQETQYFGPGTRLLVL.

The J gene is TRBJ2-1, the V gene TRBV5-1, with 7 bases lining up with TRBD2. Germline trimming cut 0 bases from V and 4 bases from J; bases unmatched to any gene: 10. The CDR3 has 17 amino acids. In germline, CDR1 is SGHRS, CDR2 YFSETQ. CDR3 sequence reads: CASSLGASGLIYNEQFF. The CDR3 DNA reads as TGCGCCAGCAGCTTGGGGGCTAGCGGCCTTATTTACAATGAGCAGTTCTTC.

This rearrangement joins TRBV5-1 to TRBJ1-2; D uncertain. V dropped 0 bases and J dropped 1 base, with 10 bases sitting between them. The length of the CDR3 is 15 residues. Germline CDR1 is SGHRS and CDR2 is YFSETQ. The CDR3 bases are TGCGCCAGCAGCTTGGAATCAGGCGATAACTATGGCTACACCTTC. This sequence encodes CASSLESGDNYGYTF.

CDR3 protein: CASSSRSQGWQETQYF. CDR3 in DNA: TGTGCCAGCAGCTCAAGGTCACAGGGCTGGCAAGAGACCCAGTACTTC. The rearrangement joins TRBV9 to TRBJ2-5; D is possibly TRBD1 (6 bases). Per the germline V gene, CDR1 is SGDLS and CDR2 is YYNGEE. The V end was cut by 4 bases, the J end by 2 bases, with 18 bases between. The CDR3 consists of 16 residues.

The genes are TRBV11-3 and TRBJ2-5, with 8 positions matching TRBD2. V gave up 2 bases and J gave up 4 bases; unmatched junction bases: 3. The V gene's germline CDR1 is SGHNT and CDR2 YENEEA. The CDR3 has 14 residues. Here the CDR3 DNA reads TGTGCCAGCAGCTTAACGGCGGGAGGAGAGACCCAGTACTTC. Protein sequence: CASSLTAGGETQYF.

The chain employs TRBV2 and TRBJ2-2; D is undetermined. The V end lost 4 bases, the J end lost 5 bases, and 5 bases lay between the germline ends. CDR1 is SNHLY, CDR2 FYNNEI, per germline. CDR3 length equals 12 residues. The CDR3 bases are TGTGCCAGCAGTGTCAGGACCGGGGAGCTGTTTTTT. Translation gives CASSVRTGELFF.

The gene calls are TRBV19 and TRBJ2-3; 8 bases map to TRBD1. V lost 6 bases, J lost 10 bases, and 9 bases stayed unmatched. Germline CDR1 reads LNHDA; CDR2 reads SQIVND (reference sequence). The CDR3 consists of 13 residues. CDR3 in amino acids: CASSGQGKGAQYF. DNA for the CDR3: TGTGCCAGTAGCGGACAGGGAAAAGGGGCGCAGTATTTT.

The rearrangement joins TRBV19 to TRBJ1-1; D may be TRBD1 (6 bases). V was pared by 0 bases and J by 8 bases, with 16 bases between. The length of the CDR3 is 15 residues. Germline V gene sequence: CDR1 LNHDA, CDR2 SQIVND (reference sequence). The CDR3 sequence: CASSIDSGVRSEAFF. CDR3 DNA sequence: TGTGCCAGTAGTATAGATTCAGGGGTGAGGTCGGAAGCTTTCTTT.

CDR3 in amino acids: CASRLSSGANVLTF. CDR3 DNA sequence: TGTGCCAGTAGACTATCCTCTGGGGCCAACGTCCTGACTTTC. This rearrangement joins TRBV19 to TRBJ2-6; D is uncertain. This CDR3 comprises 14 residues. The V end was cut by 6 bases, the J end by 0 bases, with 6 bases between. From germline, CDR1 is LNHDA and CDR2 SQIVND (reference sequence).

This chain uses TRBV6-5 with TRBJ1-2, with D hard to call. Trimming took 6 bases from V and 4 from J, leaving 12 bases between them. The CDR3 length is 13 residues. CDR1 is MNHEY, CDR2 SVGAGI, per germline. CDR3 residues: CASRNGVGYGYTF. CDR3 DNA sequence: TGTGCCAGCAGAAACGGGGTGGGCTATGGCTACACCTTC.